These T cell receptor beta chains were read from a single sample in a study of long-term antiretroviral therapy in people with HIV. Here immunoSEQ multiplex PCR was the method, and the copy in TCRdb shows in-frame clones only, minus some. The profile shows 30,000 to 40,000 clones, 65% to 75% of them singletons. The sample consisted of unsorted PBMCs, taken 3 years after starting antiretroviral therapy. These receptors were taken from a man aged 45-60 years with HIV. CDR3s include the opening cysteine and the closing phenylalanine or tryptophan. The order of the fields is V gene, J gene, CDR3 protein.

V gene: TRBV5-6
J gene: TRBJ2-5
CDR3 protein: CASSSRYQETQYF

V gene: TRBV9
J gene: TRBJ2-5
CDR3 protein: CASSVDAGGGTQETQYF

V gene: TRBV30
J gene: TRBJ2-3
CDR3 protein: CAWRRNRGGTDTQYF

V gene: TRBV27
J gene: TRBJ1-2
CDR3 protein: CASRGWRGDSYGYTF

V gene: TRBV4-3
J gene: TRBJ2-3
CDR3 protein: CASSPRGERDTQYF

V gene: TRBV19
J gene: TRBJ2-7
CDR3 protein: CASSDSYEQYF

V gene: TRBV5-1
J gene: TRBJ1-4
CDR3 protein: CASRPSRGSTNEKLFF

V gene: TRBV5-6
J gene: TRBJ2-7
CDR3 protein: CASSLAPGAEQYF

V gene: TRBV12-5
J gene: TRBJ1-3
CDR3 protein: CASGNLPPPSGSGNTIYF

V gene: TRBV7-9
J gene: TRBJ2-5
CDR3 protein: CASSPRTDAETQYF

V gene: TRBV5-4
J gene: TRBJ1-2
CDR3 protein: CASSFGTDYYTF

V gene: TRBV4-3
J gene: TRBJ2-7
CDR3 protein: CASSQDWDRDYEQYF

V gene: TRBV7-9
J gene: TRBJ1-5
CDR3 protein: CASSWDVNQPQHF

V gene: TRBV30
J gene: TRBJ2-1
CDR3 protein: CAWSVRGQQFF

V gene: TRBV4-3
J gene: TRBJ2-3
CDR3 protein: CASSQPRGQGGADTQYF

V gene: TRBV28
J gene: TRBJ2-7
CDR3 protein: CASSRQTREQYF

V gene: TRBV5-4
J gene: TRBJ1-2
CDR3 protein: CASSSQALGDGYTF

V gene: TRBV2
J gene: TRBJ2-1
CDR3 protein: CASSSGYNEQFF

V gene: TRBV23-1
J gene: TRBJ2-7
CDR3 protein: CASSQRLFKQYF

V gene: TRBV28
J gene: TRBJ2-1
CDR3 protein: CASSLPKDSPGTYNEQFF

V gene: TRBV5-4
J gene: TRBJ2-1
CDR3 protein: CASSPGGASSYNEQFF

V gene: TRBV11-3
J gene: TRBJ2-5
CDR3 protein: CASSRGSQETQYF

V gene: TRBV19
J gene: TRBJ1-5
CDR3 protein: CASRLGTAYDQPQHF

V gene: TRBV7-2
J gene: TRBJ2-7
CDR3 protein: CASSLQGGGRYEQYF

V gene: TRBV7-3
J gene: TRBJ2-5
CDR3 protein: CASSRDRGETQYF

V gene: TRBV25-1
J gene: TRBJ2-3
CDR3 protein: CASSEFRGLDTQYF

V gene: TRBV6-6
J gene: TRBJ2-7
CDR3 protein: CASRIDRAHEQYF

V gene: TRBV5-4
J gene: TRBJ2-1
CDR3 protein: CASSLAGGHGGDEQFF

V gene: TRBV30
J gene: TRBJ2-1
CDR3 protein: CSFMGAQNEQFF

V gene: TRBV18
J gene: TRBJ2-5
CDR3 protein: CASSPPGGWGETQYF

V gene: TRBV18
J gene: TRBJ2-1
CDR3 protein: CASSPRGRYEQFF

V gene: TRBV7-2
J gene: TRBJ1-1
CDR3 protein: CASSFRQGQGTEAFF

V gene: TRBV28
J gene: TRBJ1-3
CDR3 protein: CASSLGYRGNTIYF

V gene: TRBV19
J gene: TRBJ1-5
CDR3 protein: CASSPRVGTVSYQPQHF

V gene: TRBV18
J gene: TRBJ1-1
CDR3 protein: CASSDRANTEAFF

V gene: TRBV5-8
J gene: TRBJ2-7
CDR3 protein: CASNRDPKAQYF

V gene: TRBV4-1
J gene: TRBJ1-1
CDR3 protein: CASSQARQAEAFF

V gene: TRBV7-9
J gene: TRBJ2-2
CDR3 protein: CASSFPYGELFF

V gene: TRBV11-2
J gene: TRBJ2-3
CDR3 protein: CASSFSGSTDTQYF

V gene: TRBV10-1
J gene: TRBJ2-4
CDR3 protein: CASSEGSSGSGNIQYF

V gene: TRBV2
J gene: TRBJ2-7
CDR3 protein: CASSLDRSPLYF

V gene: TRBV4-2
J gene: TRBJ2-7
CDR3 protein: CASSLAWTGDEQYF

V gene: TRBV27
J gene: TRBJ2-7
CDR3 protein: CASSPPPGVSTYEQYF

V gene: TRBV28
J gene: TRBJ1-1
CDR3 protein: CASSPALTTEAFF

V gene: TRBV7-9
J gene: TRBJ2-5
CDR3 protein: CASSFFREETQYF

V gene: TRBV18
J gene: TRBJ2-5
CDR3 protein: CASSPGQETQYF

V gene: TRBV27
J gene: TRBJ1-2
CDR3 protein: CASRDIANYGYTF

V gene: TRBV28
J gene: TRBJ1-5
CDR3 protein: CASNPPGAAYSNQPQHF

V gene: TRBV5-5
J gene: TRBJ1-6
CDR3 protein: CASSPRGGTSPLHF

V gene: TRBV5-1
J gene: TRBJ2-7
CDR3 protein: CASSGSFYEQYF

V gene: TRBV5-5
J gene: TRBJ1-1
CDR3 protein: CASSLGPRTGGYHTEAFF

V gene: TRBV28
J gene: TRBJ1-2
CDR3 protein: CASLRTWTSGYTF

V gene: TRBV28
J gene: TRBJ2-7
CDR3 protein: CASSLGKYEQYF

V gene: TRBV27
J gene: TRBJ1-6
CDR3 protein: CASRFIGDSPLHF

V gene: TRBV4-1
J gene: TRBJ1-4
CDR3 protein: CASSQGRTINEKLFF

V gene: TRBV12-5
J gene: TRBJ2-7
CDR3 protein: CASGSGLGRGEQYF

V gene: TRBV18
J gene: TRBJ2-2
CDR3 protein: CASSPLRAGTGELFF

V gene: TRBV7-2
J gene: TRBJ1-6
CDR3 protein: CASSSDTGSPLHF

V gene: TRBV27
J gene: TRBJ2-3
CDR3 protein: CASWTGARDTQYF